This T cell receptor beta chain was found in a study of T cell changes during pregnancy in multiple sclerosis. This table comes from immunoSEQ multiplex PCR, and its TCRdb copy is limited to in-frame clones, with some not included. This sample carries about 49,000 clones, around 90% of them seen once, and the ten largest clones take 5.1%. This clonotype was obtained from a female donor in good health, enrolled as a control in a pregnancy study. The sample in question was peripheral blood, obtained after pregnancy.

CDR3 sequence (DNA): TGTGCCAGCAGTTATCAGGGCTACGACTATGGCTACACCTTC. Its protein product is CASSYQGYDYGYTF. V and J are TRBV27 and TRBJ1-2, with a weak D call TRBD1 (5 bases). The germline V gene encodes CDR1 MNHEY and CDR2 SMNVEV (reference sequence). CDR3 size: 14 residues. Trimming removed 4 bases from V and 3 bases from J, with 12 bases in between.